These 18 T cell receptor beta chains were sequenced from one sample in a study of T cell responses to AZD1222 COVID-19 vaccine. The assay was immunoSEQ multiplex PCR, and TCRdb's table has in-frame clones only and misses some. The profile shows about 160,000 clones, around 90% of them singletons. The sample here was peripheral blood, taken on day 0 of AZD1222 vaccination. The origin of the receptors is an adult in good health.

The chain uses TRBV19 and TRBJ2-6; D uncertain. V was cut by 0 bases and J by 4 bases, with 13 bases left in between. Germline lookup yields CDR1 LNHDA and CDR2 SQIVND (reference sequence). The CDR3 runs to 17 residues. CDR3 DNA: TGTGCCAGTAGTATAGAAAACAATCGAGTCGGGGCCAACGTCCTGACTTTC. Its translation is CASSIENNRVGANVLTF. Combining the CDR3 with reference TRBV19 and TRBJ2-6 gives the whole variable domain DGGITQSPKYLFRKEGQNVTLSCEQNLNHDAMYWYRQDPGQGLRLIYYSQIVNDFQKGDIAEGYSVSREKKESFPLTVTSAQKNPTAFYLCASSIENNRVGANVLTFGAGSRLTVL.

In this sample, this clone turned up a few times. The CDR3 reads CASSLELAISYEQYF. In DNA form, the CDR3 reads TGTGCCAGCAGCTTAGAGTTGGCGATCTCCTACGAGCAGTACTTC. The chain uses TRBV7-8 and TRBJ2-7; D gene unclear. V gave up 1 base and J gave up 0 bases, with 10 bases separating them. The CDR3 totals 15 residues. Germline V lookup: CDR1 SGHVS, CDR2 FQNEAQ. The full variable domain, in which reference TRBV7-8 and TRBJ2-7 provide the parts outside the CDR3, is GAGVSQSPRYKVAKRGQDVALRCDPISGHVSLFWYQQALGQGPEFLTYFQNEAQLDKSGLPSDRFFAERPEGSVSTLKIQRTQQEDSAVYLCASSLELAISYEQYFGPGTRLTVT.

CDR3 protein: CASSHWTVSSYEQYF. In DNA, the CDR3 is TGTGCCAGCAGCCACTGGACAGTGAGCTCCTACGAGCAGTACTTC. This sequence joins TRBV7-9 and TRBJ2-7; perhaps TRBD1 as D (6 bases). Germline CDR1 reads SEHNR; CDR2 reads FQNEAQ (reference sequence). V lost 5 bases, J lost 0 bases, and 14 bases lay in between. The CDR3 runs to 15 residues.

V and J are TRBV3-1 (or the pseudogene TRBV3-2) and TRBJ2-2, with 11 positions matching TRBD1. Germline V gene data show CDR1 as LGHDT and CDR2 as YNNKEL (reference sequence). This CDR3 spans 14 amino acids. J gave up 10 bases and V 3 bases, and 4 bases lay outside the gene matches. This CDR3 reads CASSQGQGDLELFF. The CDR3 bases are TGTGCCAGCAGCCAGGGACAGGGGGATCTGGAGCTGTTTTTT.

This clone appeared once. Other DNA sequences from this sample encode an identical CDR3 as well. J is TRBJ1-5 and V is TRBV27, with no clear D. The CDR3 runs to 13 residues. The germline V gene encodes CDR1 MNHEY and CDR2 SMNVEV (reference sequence). V was shortened by 4 bases and J by 1 base, with 5 bases between the two germline ends. CDR3 coding DNA: TGTGCCAGCAGTTATGACAGCAATCAGCCCCAGCATTTT. Protein product: CASSYDSNQPQHF.

The J gene is TRBJ1-2, the V gene TRBV7-2, with no clear D. Germline V gives CDR1 SGHTA, CDR2 FQGNSA. This CDR3 has 13 residues. Trimming stripped 0 bases from V and 10 bases from J, with 12 bases between. DNA of the CDR3: TGTGCCAGCAGCTTAGCGCAAACAGTAGACTACACCTTC. Translated, it gives CASSLAQTVDYTF. The full variable domain, in which reference TRBV7-2 and TRBJ1-2 provide the parts outside the CDR3, is GAGVSQSPSNKVTEKGKDVELRCDPISGHTALYWYRQSLGQGLEFLIYFQGNSAPDKSGLPSDRFSAERTGGSVSTLTIQRTQQEDSAVYLCASSLAQTVDYTFGSGTRLTVV.

This chain links TRBV5-1 with TRBJ2-2, with D perhaps TRBD1 (5 bases). Between the trimmed V and J ends, which lost 3 bases and 2 bases, there was a span of 11 bases. Looked up from germline, CDR1 is SGHRS and CDR2 is YFSETQ. CDR3 length equals 15 residues. The CDR3 sequence is CASSSFTGNTGELFF. CDR3 sequence (DNA): TGCGCCAGCAGCTCTTTTACAGGAAACACCGGGGAGCTGTTTTTT.

This rearrangement joins TRBV21-1 to TRBJ2-3; TRBD2, the table's D call, lacks a check against the DNA. TRBV21-1 has pseudogene status. This CDR3 comprises 17 residues. The CDR3 bases are TGTGCCAGCAGTTCTAGGACTAGCGGGGGGGCCGTAGATACGCAGTATTTT. Its translation: CASSSRTSGGAVDTQYF.

V gene TRBV7-9 combines with J gene TRBJ1-1; 8 bases align to TRBD1. The V segment lost 11 bases and the J segment 1 base; nucleotides outside the gene matches: 9. Germline CDR1 reads SEHNR; CDR2 reads FQNEAQ (reference sequence). This CDR3 comprises 14 residues. CDR3 region: CADQQGQGNTEAFF. CDR3 DNA sequence: TGTGCCGACCAACAAGGACAGGGGAACACTGAAGCTTTCTTT.

A word on this clone: Other DNA sequences of this sample code for an identical CDR3. The V call is TRBV28, the J call TRBJ1-2; D unresolved. V was shortened by 6 bases and J by 4 bases, with 6 bases between the two germline ends. Germline loops: CDR1 MDHEN, CDR2 SYDVKM. The CDR3 is made up of 11 amino acids. The CDR3 region has the DNA TGTGCCAGCAGCCCCTCCTATGGCTACACCTTC. It codes for CASSPSYGYTF.

The rearrangement uses TRBV11-2 and TRBJ1-1, with D unresolved. Germline V gives CDR1 SGHAT, CDR2 FQNNGV. V was clipped by 4 bases and J by 4 bases, with 10 bases between them. The CDR3 is 13 amino acids. The CDR3 nucleotides are TGTGCCAGCAGCTCAGAGCGGGCCACTGAAGCTTTCTTT. Residues: CASSSERATEAFF.

The CDR3 DNA follows: TGTGCCAGCAGCGCCACTGAGAGGATCTACAATGAGCAGTTCTTC. Amino acid sequence: CASSATERIYNEQFF. V and J are TRBV9 and TRBJ2-1; D uncertain. Looked up from germline, CDR1 is SGDLS and CDR2 is YYNGEE. The germline V and J ends were trimmed by 3 bases and 3 bases, with 13 bases remaining between them. The CDR3 runs to 15 residues.

The chain is built from TRBV5-6 and TRBJ2-1; TRBD1 might be the D (6 bases). V shed 4 bases and J shed 3 bases, with 14 bases lying between them. The germline V gene encodes CDR1 SGHDT and CDR2 YYEEEE. CDR3 size: 15 residues. The CDR3 DNA is TGTGCCAGCAGCCCTACAGGGATCAGCTACAATGAGCAGTTCTTC. Translation gives CASSPTGISYNEQFF.

This chain connects TRBV7-3 to TRBJ2-7; no clear D. CDR3 length: 14 amino acids. V was shortened by 1 base and J by 1 base, with 8 bases between the two germline ends. Germline V gene data show CDR1 as SGHTA and CDR2 as FQGTGA. CDR3: CASSLRALSYEQYF. The DNA for the CDR3 is TGTGCCAGCAGCTTAAGGGCCCTGTCCTACGAGCAGTACTTC.

The genes are TRBV9 and TRBJ2-6, with a tentative D call TRBD2 (5 bases). The CDR3 consists of 14 residues. Germline V gene sequence: CDR1 SGDLS, CDR2 YYNGEE. V was cut by 5 bases and J by 3 bases, with 9 bases left in between. The CDR3 sequence: CASRSGIGANVLTF. CDR3 DNA sequence: TGTGCCAGCAGGTCCGGGATTGGGGCCAACGTCCTGACTTTC.

This clone is a singleton in its sample. V is TRBV28 and J is TRBJ2-5; maybe TRBD1 (6 bases). The CDR3 is 15 residues long. The germline CDR1 and CDR2 sequences are MDHEN and SYDVKM. With 7 bases removed from V and 4 bases from J, the gap between germline ends came to 19 bases. The DNA of the CDR3 is TGTGCCAGCACCCCCTGGCAGGGGAGAGGAGAGACCCAGTACTTC. Its protein product is CASTPWQGRGETQYF.

This chain uses TRBV4-3 with TRBJ2-1; D is possibly TRBD2 (5 bases). Germline assignment: CDR1 LGHNA and CDR2 YSLEER. The CDR3 loop spans 18 amino acids. V lost 2 bases and J lost 4, with 21 bases in between. CDR3 nucleotides: TGCGCCAGCAGCCAACCCCAGAGGGCGGCGGCCGGATACAATGAGCAGTTCTTC. Translation: CASSQPQRAAAGYNEQFF.

The J gene is TRBJ1-3, the V gene TRBV15, with D maybe TRBD1 (5 bases). This CDR3 has 13 amino acids. Germline V gives CDR1 LNHNV, CDR2 YYDKDF (reference sequence). V lost 0 bases, J lost 7 bases, and 7 bases lay in between. The CDR3: CATSRDWDNTIYF. The CDR3 DNA sequence: TGTGCCACCAGCAGAGATTGGGACAACACCATATATTTT.